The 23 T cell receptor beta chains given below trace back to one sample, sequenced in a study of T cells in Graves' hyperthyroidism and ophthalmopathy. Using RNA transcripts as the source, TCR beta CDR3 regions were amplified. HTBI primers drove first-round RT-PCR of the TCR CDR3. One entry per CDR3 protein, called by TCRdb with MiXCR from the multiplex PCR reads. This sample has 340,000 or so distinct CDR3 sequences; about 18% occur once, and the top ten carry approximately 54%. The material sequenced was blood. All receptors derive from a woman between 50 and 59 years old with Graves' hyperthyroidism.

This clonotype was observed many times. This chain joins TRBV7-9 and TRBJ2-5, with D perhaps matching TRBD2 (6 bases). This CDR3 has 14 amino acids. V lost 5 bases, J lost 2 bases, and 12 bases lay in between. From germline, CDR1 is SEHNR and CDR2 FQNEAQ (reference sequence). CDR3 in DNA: TGTGCCAGCAGCCCATCGGCGGGACAAGAGACCCAGTACTTC. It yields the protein CASSPSAGQETQYF. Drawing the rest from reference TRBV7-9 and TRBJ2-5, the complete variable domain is DTGVSQNPRHKITKRGQNVTFRCDPISEHNRLYWYRQTLGQGPEFLTYFQNEAQLEKSRLLSDRFSAERPKGSFSTLEIQRTEQGDSAMYLCASSPSAGQETQYFGPGTRLLVL.

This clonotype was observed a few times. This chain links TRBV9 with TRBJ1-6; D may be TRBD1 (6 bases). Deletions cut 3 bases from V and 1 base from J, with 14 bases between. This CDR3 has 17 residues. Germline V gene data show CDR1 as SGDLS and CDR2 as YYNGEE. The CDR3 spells CASSGSLDRSYNSPLHF. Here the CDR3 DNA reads TGTGCCAGCAGCGGGAGCCTCGACAGGTCCTATAATTCACCCCTCCACTTT.

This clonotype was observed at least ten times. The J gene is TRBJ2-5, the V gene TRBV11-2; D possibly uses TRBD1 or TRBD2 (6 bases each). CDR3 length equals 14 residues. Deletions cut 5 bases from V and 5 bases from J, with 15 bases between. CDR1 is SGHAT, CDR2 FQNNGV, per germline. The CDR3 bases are TGTGCCAGCAGCAGTACTGGGGGGCGGGAGACCCAGTACTTC. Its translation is CASSSTGGRETQYF.

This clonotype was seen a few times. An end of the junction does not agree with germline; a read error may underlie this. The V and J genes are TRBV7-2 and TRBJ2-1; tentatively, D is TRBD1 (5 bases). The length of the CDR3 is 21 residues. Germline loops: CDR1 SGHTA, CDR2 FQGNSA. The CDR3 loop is CASSLKLSQGVGPISYNGQFF. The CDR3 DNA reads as TGTGCCAGCAGCCTAAAGTTATCTCAGGGTGTTGGTCCCATATCCTACAATGGGCAGTTCTTC.

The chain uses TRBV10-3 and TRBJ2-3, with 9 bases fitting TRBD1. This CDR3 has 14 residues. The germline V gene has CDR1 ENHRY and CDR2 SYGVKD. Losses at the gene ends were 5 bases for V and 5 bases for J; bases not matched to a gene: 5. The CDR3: CAISPGQGRDTQYF. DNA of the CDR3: TGTGCCATCAGTCCGGGACAGGGTAGAGATACGCAGTATTTT.

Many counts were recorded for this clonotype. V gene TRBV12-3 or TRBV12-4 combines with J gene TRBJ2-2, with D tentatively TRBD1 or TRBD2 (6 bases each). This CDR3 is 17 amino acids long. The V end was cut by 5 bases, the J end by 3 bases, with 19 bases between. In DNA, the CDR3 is TGTGCCAGCAGTCGGGCGGTGGGGGGCGCACACACCGGGGAGCTGTTTTTT. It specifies CASSRAVGGAHTGELFF.

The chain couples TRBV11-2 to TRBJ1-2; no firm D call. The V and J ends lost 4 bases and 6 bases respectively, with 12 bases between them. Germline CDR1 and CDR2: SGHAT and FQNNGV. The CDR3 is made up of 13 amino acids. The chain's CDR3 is CASSSQFLDGYTF. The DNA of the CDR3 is TGTGCCAGCAGCTCCCAGTTTTTGGATGGCTACACCTTC. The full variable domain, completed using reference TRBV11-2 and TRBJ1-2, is EAGVAQSPRYKIIEKRQSVAFWCNPISGHATLYWYQQILGQGPKLLIQFQNNGVVDDSQLPKDRFSAERLKGVDSTLKIQPAKLEDSAVYLCASSSQFLDGYTFGSGTRLTVV.

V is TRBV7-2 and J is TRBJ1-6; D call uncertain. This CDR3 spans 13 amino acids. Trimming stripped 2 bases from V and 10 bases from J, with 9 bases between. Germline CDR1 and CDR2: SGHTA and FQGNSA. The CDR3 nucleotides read TGTGCCAGCAGCTTAAGGGAGGACTCACCCCTCCACTTT. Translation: CASSLREDSPLHF. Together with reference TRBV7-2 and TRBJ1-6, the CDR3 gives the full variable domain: GAGVSQSPSNKVTEKGKDVELRCDPISGHTALYWYRQSLGQGLEFLIYFQGNSAPDKSGLPSDRFSAERTGGSVSTLTIQRTQQEDSAVYLCASSLREDSPLHFGNGTRLTVT.

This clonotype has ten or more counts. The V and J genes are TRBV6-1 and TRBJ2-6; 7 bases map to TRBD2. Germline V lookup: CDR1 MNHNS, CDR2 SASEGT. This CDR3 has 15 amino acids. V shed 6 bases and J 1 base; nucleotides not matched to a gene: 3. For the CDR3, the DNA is TGTGCCAGCAGCGCTAGCGGTTCTGGGGCCAACGTCCTGACTTTC. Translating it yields CASSASGSGANVLTF.

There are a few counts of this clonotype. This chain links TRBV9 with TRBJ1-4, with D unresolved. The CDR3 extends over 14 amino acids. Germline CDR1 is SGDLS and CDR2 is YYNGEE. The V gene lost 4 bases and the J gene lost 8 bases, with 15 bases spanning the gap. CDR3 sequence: CASSYRRGGEKLFF. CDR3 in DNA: TGTGCCAGCAGCTATCGGCGCGGAGGAGAAAAACTGTTTTTT.

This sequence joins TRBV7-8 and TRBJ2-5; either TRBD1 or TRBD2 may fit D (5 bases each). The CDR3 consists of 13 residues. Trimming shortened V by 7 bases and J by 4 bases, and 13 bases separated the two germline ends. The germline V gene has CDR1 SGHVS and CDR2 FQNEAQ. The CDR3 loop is CASNGARAETQYF. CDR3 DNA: TGTGCCAGCAACGGGGCGCGAGCAGAGACCCAGTACTTC.

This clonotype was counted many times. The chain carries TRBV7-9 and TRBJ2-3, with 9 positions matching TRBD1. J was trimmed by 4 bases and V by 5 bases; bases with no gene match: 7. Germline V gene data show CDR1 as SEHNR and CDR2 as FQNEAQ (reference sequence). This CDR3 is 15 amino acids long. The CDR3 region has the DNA TGTGCCAGCAGCCCATGGACAGGGGAGGCAGATACGCAGTATTTT. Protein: CASSPWTGEADTQYF.

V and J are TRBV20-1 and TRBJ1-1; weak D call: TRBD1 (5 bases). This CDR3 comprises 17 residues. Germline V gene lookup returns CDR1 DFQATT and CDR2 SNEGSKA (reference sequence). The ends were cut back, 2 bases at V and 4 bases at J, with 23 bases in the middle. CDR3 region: CSARPWTGEVVFTEAFF. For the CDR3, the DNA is TGCAGTGCTAGACCCTGGACGGGGGAGGTTGTATTCACTGAAGCTTTCTTT.

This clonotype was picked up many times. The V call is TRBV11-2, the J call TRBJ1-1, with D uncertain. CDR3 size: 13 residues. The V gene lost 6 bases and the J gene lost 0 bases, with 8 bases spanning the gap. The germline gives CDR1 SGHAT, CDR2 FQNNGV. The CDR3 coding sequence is TGTGCCAGCAGGTCGACACTGAACACTGAAGCTTTCTTT. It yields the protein CASRSTLNTEAFF.

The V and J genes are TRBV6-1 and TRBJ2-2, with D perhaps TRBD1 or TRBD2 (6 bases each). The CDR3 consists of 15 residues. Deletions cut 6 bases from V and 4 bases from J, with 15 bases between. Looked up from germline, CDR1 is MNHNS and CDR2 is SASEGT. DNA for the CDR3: TGTGCCAGCAGGACTAGGGGGGCGACCACCGGGGAGCTGTTTTTT. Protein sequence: CASRTRGATTGELFF.

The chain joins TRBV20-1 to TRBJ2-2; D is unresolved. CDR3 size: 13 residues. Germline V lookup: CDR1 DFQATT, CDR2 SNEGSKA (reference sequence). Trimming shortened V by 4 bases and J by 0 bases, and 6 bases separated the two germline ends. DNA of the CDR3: TGCAGTGCTAATCACCCGAACACCGGGGAGCTGTTTTTT. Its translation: CSANHPNTGELFF.

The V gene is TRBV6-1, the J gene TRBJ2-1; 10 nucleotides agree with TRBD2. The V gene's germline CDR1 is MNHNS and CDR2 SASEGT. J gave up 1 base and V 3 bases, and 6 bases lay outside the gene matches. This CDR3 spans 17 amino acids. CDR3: CASSDPLTSGSYNEQFF. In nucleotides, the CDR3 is TGTGCCAGCAGTGATCCGCTGACTAGCGGGTCCTACAATGAGCAGTTCTTC.

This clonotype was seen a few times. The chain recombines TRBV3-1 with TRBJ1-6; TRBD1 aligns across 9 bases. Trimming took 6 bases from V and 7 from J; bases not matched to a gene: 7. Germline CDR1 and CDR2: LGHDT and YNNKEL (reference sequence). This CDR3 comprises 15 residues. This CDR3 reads CASRTTGGDNSPLHF. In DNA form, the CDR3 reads TGTGCCAGCAGAACGACAGGGGGAGACAATTCACCCCTCCACTTT.

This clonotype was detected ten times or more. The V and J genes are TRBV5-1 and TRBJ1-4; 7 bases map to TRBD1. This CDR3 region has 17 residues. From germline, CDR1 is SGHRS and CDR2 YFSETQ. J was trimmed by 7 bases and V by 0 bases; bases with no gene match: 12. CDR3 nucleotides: TGCGCCAGCAGCTTGGACACTAACAGGGGACATTTTGAAAAACTGTTTTTT. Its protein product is CASSLDTNRGHFEKLFF.

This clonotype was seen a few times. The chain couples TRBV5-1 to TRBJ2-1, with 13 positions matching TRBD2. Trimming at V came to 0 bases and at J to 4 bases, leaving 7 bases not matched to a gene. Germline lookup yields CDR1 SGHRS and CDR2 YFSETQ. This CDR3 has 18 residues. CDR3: CASSLAPLAGGVYNEQFF. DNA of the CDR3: TGCGCCAGCAGCTTGGCCCCACTAGCGGGAGGGGTGTACAATGAGCAGTTCTTC.

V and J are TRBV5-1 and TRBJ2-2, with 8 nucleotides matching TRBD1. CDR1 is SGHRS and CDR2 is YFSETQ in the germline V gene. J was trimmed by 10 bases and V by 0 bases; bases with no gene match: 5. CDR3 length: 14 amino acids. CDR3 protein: CASSLVQGVEELFF. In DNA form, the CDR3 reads TGCGCCAGCAGCTTGGTACAGGGGGTCGAGGAGCTGTTTTTT. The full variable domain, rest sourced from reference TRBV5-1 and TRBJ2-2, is KAGVTQTPRYLIKTRGQQVTLSCSPISGHRSVSWYQQTPGQGLQFLFEYFSETQRNKGNFPGRFSGRQFSNSRSEMNVSTLELGDSALYLCASSLVQGVEELFFGEGSRLTVL.

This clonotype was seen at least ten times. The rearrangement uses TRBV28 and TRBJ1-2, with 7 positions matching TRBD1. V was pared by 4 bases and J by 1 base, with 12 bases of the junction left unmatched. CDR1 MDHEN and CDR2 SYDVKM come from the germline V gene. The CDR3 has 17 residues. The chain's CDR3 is CASSYSYRGPYNYGYTF. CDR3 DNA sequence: TGTGCCAGCAGTTACTCCTACAGGGGCCCGTATAACTATGGCTACACCTTC.

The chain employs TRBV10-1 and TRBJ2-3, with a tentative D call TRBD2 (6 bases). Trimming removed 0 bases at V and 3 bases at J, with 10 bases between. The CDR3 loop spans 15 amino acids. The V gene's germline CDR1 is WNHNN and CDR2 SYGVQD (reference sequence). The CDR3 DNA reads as TGCGCCAGCAGTGAGTCCTTGGGGGGTACAGATACGCAGTATTTT. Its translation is CASSESLGGTDTQYF.